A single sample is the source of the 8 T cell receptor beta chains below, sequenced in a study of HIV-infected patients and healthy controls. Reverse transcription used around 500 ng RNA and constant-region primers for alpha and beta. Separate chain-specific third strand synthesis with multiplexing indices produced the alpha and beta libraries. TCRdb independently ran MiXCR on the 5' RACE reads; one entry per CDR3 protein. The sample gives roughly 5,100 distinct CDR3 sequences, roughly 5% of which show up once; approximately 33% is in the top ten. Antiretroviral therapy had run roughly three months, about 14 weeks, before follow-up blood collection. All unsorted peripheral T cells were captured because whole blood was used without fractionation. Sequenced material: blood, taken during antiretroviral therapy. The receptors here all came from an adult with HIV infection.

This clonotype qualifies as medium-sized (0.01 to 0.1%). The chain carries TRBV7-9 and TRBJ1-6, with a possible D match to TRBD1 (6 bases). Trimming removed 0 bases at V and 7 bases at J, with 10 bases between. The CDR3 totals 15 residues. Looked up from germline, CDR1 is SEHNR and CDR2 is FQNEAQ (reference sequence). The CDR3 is CASSLAGGRNSPLHF. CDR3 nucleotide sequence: TGTGCCAGCAGCTTAGCGGGGGGCAGGAATTCACCCCTCCACTTT. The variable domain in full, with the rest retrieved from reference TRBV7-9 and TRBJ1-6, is DTGVSQNPRHKITKRGQNVTFRCDPISEHNRLYWYRQTLGQGPEFLTYFQNEAQLEKSRLLSDRFSAERPKGSFSTLEIQRTEQGDSAMYLCASSLAGGRNSPLHFGNGTRLTVT.

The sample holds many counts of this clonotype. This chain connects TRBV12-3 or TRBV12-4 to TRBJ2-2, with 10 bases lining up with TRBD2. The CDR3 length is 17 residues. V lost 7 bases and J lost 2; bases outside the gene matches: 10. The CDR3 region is CASKIAGGWANTGELFF. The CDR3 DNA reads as TGTGCCAGCAAAATAGCGGGGGGTTGGGCAAACACCGGGGAGCTGTTTTTT.

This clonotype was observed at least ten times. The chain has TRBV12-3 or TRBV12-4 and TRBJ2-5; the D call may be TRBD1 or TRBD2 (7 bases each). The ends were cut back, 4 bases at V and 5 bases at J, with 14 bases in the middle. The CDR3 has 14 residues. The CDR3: CASSSQGGGETQYF. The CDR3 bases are TGTGCCAGCAGTTCCCAGGGGGGAGGGGAGACCCAGTACTTC.

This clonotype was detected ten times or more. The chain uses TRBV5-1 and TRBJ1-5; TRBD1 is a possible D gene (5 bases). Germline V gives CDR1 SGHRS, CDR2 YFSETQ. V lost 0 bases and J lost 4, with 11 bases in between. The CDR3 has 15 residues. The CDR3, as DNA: TGCGCCAGCAGCTTGGGACAGACGGGGAATCAGCCCCAGCATTTT. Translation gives CASSLGQTGNQPQHF.

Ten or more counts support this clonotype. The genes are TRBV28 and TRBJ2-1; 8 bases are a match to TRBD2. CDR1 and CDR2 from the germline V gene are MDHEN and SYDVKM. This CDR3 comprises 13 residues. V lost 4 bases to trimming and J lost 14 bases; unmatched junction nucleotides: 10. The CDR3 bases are TGTGCCAGCAGTTCTCAACTTGGAGCGGGAGAGTTCTTC. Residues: CASSSQLGAGEFF.

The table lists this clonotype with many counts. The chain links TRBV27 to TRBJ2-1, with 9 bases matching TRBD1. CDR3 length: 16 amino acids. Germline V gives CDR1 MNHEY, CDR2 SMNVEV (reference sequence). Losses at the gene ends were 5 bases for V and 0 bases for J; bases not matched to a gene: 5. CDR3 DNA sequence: TGTGCCAGCAGTCCCGGACAGGGGAGCTCCTACAATGAGCAGTTCTTC. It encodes CASSPGQGSSYNEQFF.

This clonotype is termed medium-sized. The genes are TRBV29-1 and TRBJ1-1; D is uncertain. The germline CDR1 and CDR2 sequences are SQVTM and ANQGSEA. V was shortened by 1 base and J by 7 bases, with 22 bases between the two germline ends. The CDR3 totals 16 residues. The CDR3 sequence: CSVEGGWADPLGEAFF. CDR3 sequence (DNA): TGCAGCGTTGAAGGCGGTTGGGCGGACCCGTTAGGTGAAGCTTTCTTT.

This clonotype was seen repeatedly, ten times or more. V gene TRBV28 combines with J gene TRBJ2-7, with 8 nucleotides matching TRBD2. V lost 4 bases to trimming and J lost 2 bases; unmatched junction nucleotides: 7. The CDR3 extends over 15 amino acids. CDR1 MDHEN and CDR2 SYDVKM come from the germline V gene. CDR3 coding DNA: TGTGCCAGCAGTTCCCCGGGGGGGTTAGCCTACGAGCAGTACTTC. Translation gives CASSSPGGLAYEQYF.